The TCR beta chain under discussion was sequenced for a study of read filtering for tumor transcriptome and immune sequencing. In the study overall: IR-seq gave about 3.5 to 11 million TCR reads per sample; RNA-seq gave roughly 80 to 1273.

From around 440 ng of RNA, a library with molecular barcoded alpha/delta and beta/gamma adaptors was made. TCRdb processed the reads anew with MiXCR; each CDR3 protein has one entry. Seen here are approximately 43,000 distinct CDR3 sequences, under 15% observed once, and the top ten hold about 30%. This CDR3 has 12 amino acids. Germline assignment: CDR1 LGHDT and CDR2 YNNKEL (reference sequence). V was pared by 3 bases and J by 0 bases, with 2 bases between. This clonotype has a count of ten or more. Sequencing input: a population of CD138-negative cells sorted from bone marrow. The chain combines TRBV3-1 with TRBJ1-1; no clear D gene. This sequence originates from a donor at least 40 years old with multiple myeloma. The CDR3 sequence: CASSHLNTEAFF. CDR3 in DNA: TGTGCCAGCAGCCATTTGAACACTGAAGCTTTCTTT.